One T cell receptor beta chain is described in this entry. This record comes from a study of blood T cell repertoires in COVID-19. Study background: From the United States, Italy and Spain came samples of acute and convalescent COVID-19. In each case, the material was cDNA or gDNA derived from T cells, B-cell-depleted T cells, or PBMCs.

The assay was immunoSEQ multiplex PCR, and TCRdb's table has in-frame clones only and misses some. The table has approximately 74,000 clones, approximately 86% seen once. The germline V and J ends were trimmed by 6 bases and 5 bases, with 7 bases remaining between them. This CDR3 contains 11 residues. The germline V gene has CDR1 SNHLY and CDR2 FYNNEI. The sequencing input was peripheral blood. This clonotype was sampled from a woman aged 55-70 years with acute or convalescent COVID-19. V and J are TRBV2 and TRBJ2-5, with D unclear. As DNA, the CDR3 is TGTGCCAGCAGCCAGTGGGAGACCCAGTACTTC. Encoded protein: CASSQWETQYF.